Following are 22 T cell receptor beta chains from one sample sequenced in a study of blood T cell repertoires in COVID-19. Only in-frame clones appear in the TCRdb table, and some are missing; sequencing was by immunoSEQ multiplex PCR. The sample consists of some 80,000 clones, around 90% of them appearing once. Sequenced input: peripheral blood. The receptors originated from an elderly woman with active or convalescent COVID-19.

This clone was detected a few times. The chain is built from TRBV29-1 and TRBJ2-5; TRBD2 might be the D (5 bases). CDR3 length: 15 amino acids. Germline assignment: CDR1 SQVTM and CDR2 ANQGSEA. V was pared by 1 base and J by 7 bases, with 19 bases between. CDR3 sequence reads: CSVEASTGSPLTQYF. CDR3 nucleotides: TGCAGCGTTGAAGCCTCCACGGGGAGTCCGTTGACCCAGTACTTC.

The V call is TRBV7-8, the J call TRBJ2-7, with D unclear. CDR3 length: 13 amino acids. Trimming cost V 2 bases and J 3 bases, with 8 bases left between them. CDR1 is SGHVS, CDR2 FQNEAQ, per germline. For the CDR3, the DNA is TGTGCCAGCAGCTTATCAGCGCACTACGAGCAGTACTTC. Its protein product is CASSLSAHYEQYF. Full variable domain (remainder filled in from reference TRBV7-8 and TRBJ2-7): GAGVSQSPRYKVAKRGQDVALRCDPISGHVSLFWYQQALGQGPEFLTYFQNEAQLDKSGLPSDRFFAERPEGSVSTLKIQRTQQEDSAVYLCASSLSAHYEQYFGPGTRLTVT.

The CDR3 spells CASCRDRKADTQYF. As DNA, the CDR3 is TGTGCCAGTTGTCGGGACAGGAAAGCAGATACGCAGTATTTT. The chain combines TRBV19 with TRBJ2-3, with 8 positions matching TRBD1. The V gene's germline CDR1 is LNHDA and CDR2 SQIVND (reference sequence). Trimming removed 8 bases from V and 4 bases from J; junction bases left unmatched: 8. This CDR3 is built from 14 residues.

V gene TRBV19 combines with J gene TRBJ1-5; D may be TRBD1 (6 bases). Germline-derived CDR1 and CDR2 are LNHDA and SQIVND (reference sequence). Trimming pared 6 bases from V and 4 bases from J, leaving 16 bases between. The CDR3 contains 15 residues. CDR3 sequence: CASRMTGTLNQPQHF. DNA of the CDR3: TGTGCCAGTAGGATGACCGGGACATTAAATCAGCCCCAGCATTTT.

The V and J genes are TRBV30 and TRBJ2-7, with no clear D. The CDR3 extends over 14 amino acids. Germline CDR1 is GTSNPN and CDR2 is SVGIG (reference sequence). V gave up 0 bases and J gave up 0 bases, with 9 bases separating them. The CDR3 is CAWSVGGSSYEQYF. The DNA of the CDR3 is TGTGCCTGGAGTGTCGGCGGCAGCTCCTACGAGCAGTACTTC.

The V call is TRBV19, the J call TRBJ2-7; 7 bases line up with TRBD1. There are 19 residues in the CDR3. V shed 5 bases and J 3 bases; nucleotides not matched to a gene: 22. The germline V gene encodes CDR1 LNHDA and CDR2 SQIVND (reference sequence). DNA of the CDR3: TGTGCCAGTAGTCCCCTTCTACGGCGAGGGGGCCGACCCCTCTACGAGCAGTACTTC. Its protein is CASSPLLRRGGRPLYEQYF.

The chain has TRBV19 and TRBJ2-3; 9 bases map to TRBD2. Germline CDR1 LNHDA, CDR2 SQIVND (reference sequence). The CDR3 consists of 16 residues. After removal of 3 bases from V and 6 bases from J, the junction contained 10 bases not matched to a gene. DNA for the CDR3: TGTGCCAGTAGTATGAAACGCGGGAGGGCCGGGGATACGCAGTATTTT. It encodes CASSMKRGRAGDTQYF. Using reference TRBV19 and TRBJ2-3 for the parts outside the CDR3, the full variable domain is DGGITQSPKYLFRKEGQNVTLSCEQNLNHDAMYWYRQDPGQGLRLIYYSQIVNDFQKGDIAEGYSVSREKKESFPLTVTSAQKNPTAFYLCASSMKRGRAGDTQYFGPGTRLTVL.

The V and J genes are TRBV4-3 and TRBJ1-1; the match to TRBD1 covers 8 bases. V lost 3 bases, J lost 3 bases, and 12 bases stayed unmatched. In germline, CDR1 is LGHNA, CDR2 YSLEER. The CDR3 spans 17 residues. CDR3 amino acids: CASSQTRTGKMDTEAFF. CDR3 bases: TGCGCCAGCAGCCAGACCCGGACAGGGAAGATGGACACTGAAGCTTTCTTT.

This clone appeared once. The CDR3: CTSSQDRTPTGIIDTIYF. DNA of the CDR3: TGCACCAGCAGCCAAGATCGAACCCCCACAGGGATAATCGACACCATATATTTT. The chain couples TRBV1 to TRBJ1-3; TRBD1, the D gene given by the table, was not confirmed from the DNA. TRBV1 is a pseudogene segment. The CDR3 totals 18 residues.

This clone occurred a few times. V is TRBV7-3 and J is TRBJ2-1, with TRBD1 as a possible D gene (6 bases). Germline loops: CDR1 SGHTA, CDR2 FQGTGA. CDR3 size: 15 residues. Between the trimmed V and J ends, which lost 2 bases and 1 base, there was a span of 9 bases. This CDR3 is CASSLDRQSYNEQFF. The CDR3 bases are TGTGCCAGCAGCTTAGACAGGCAGTCCTACAATGAGCAGTTCTTC.

CDR3 DNA sequence: TGTGCCAGCAGCCAGGCTGGAAACACCATATATTTT. As protein: CASSQAGNTIYF. The rearrangement links TRBV12-3 or TRBV12-4 to TRBJ1-3; D is ambiguous. The CDR3 covers 12 residues. The V end was cut by 6 bases, the J end by 2 bases, with 5 bases between.

The CDR3 loop reads CASSLQYEQYF. For the CDR3, the DNA is TGTGCCAGCAGCTTACAGTACGAGCAGTACTTC. The chain carries TRBV7-9 and TRBJ2-7; D uncertain. This CDR3 region has 11 residues. Germline V gives CDR1 SEHNR, CDR2 FQNEAQ (reference sequence). The V and J ends lost 2 bases and 4 bases respectively, with 3 bases between them.

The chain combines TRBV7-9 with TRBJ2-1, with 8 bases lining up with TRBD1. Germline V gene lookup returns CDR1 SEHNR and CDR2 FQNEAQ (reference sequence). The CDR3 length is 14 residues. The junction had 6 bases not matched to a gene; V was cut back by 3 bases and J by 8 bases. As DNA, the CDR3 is TGTGCCAGCAGCTTCGGACAGGGAGTCGATGAGCAGTTCTTC. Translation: CASSFGQGVDEQFF.

The CDR3 bases are TGTGCCAGCAGCTTAAACCCGGGACAAGCTAATGAAAAACTGTTTTTT. This sequence encodes CASSLNPGQANEKLFF. The V gene is TRBV11-2, the J gene TRBJ1-4, with a possible D match to TRBD1 (6 bases). CDR1 and CDR2 (germline): SGHAT, FQNNGV. The CDR3 contains 16 residues. V lost 2 bases and J 3 bases, leaving 13 bases between the germline ends.

The CDR3 protein is CASSQDRGLAGENEQFF. The DNA for the CDR3 is TGTGCCAGCAGCCAAGATAGGGGACTAGCGGGAGAAAATGAGCAGTTCTTC. This sequence joins TRBV14 and TRBJ2-1; TRBD2 agrees at 14 bases. The germline V gene encodes CDR1 SGHDN and CDR2 FVKESK. CDR3 length equals 17 residues. The junction had 5 bases not matched to a gene; V was cut back by 0 bases and J by 7 bases.

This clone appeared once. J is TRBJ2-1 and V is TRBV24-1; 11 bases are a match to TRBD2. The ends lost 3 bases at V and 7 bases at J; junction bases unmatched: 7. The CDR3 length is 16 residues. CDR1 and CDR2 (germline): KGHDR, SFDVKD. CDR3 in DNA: TGTGCCACCAGTGATCCGGGACTAGCGGCGGGAAATGAGCAGTTCTTC. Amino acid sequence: CATSDPGLAAGNEQFF.

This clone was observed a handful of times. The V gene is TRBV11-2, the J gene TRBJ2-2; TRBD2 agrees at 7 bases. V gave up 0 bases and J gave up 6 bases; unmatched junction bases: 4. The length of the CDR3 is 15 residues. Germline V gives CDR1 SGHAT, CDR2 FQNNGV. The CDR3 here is CASSLEPGGSGELFF. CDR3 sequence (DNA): TGTGCCAGCAGCTTAGAGCCGGGAGGCTCCGGGGAGCTGTTTTTT.

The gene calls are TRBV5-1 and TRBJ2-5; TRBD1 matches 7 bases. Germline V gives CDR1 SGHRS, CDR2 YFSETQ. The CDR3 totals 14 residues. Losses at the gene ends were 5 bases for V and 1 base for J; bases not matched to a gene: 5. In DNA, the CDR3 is TGCGCCAGCAGGCTTCGGACAGGCCAAGAGACCCAGTACTTC. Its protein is CASRLRTGQETQYF.

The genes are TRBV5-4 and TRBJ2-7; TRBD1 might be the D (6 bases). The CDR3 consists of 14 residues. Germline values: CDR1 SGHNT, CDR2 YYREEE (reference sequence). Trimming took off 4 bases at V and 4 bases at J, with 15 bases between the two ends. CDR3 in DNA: TGTGCCAGCAGCCTACATGGGGGCAGGTACGAGCAGTACTTC. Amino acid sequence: CASSLHGGRYEQYF. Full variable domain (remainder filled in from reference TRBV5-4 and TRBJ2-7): ETGVTQSPTHLIKTRGQQVTLRCSSQSGHNTVSWYQQALGQGPQFIFQYYREEENGRGNFPPRFSGLQFPNYSSELNVNALELDDSALYLCASSLHGGRYEQYFGPGTRLTVT.

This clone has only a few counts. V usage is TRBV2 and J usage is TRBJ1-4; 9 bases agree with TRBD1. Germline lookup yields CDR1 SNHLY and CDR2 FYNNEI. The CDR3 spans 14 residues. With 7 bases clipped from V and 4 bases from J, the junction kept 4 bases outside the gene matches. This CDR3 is CASKGTGINEKLFF. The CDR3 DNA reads TGTGCCAGCAAGGGGACAGGGATTAATGAAAAACTGTTTTTT.

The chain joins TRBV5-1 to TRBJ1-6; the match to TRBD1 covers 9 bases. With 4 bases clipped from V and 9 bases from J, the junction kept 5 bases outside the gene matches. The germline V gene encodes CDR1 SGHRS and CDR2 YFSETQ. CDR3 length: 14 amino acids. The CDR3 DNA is TGCGCCAGCAGCCGGGACAGGGAGGCTTCACCCCTCCACTTT. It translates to CASSRDREASPLHF.

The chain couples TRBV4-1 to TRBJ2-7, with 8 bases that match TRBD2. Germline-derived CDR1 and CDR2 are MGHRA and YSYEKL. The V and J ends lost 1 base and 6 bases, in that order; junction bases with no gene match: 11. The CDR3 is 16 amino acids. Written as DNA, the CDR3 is TGCGCCAGCAGCCAAGCCCCGGAACTAGCGGCGGGCGAGCAGTACTTC. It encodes CASSQAPELAAGEQYF.